The 18 T cell receptor beta chains given below trace back to one sample, sequenced in a study of T cells in localized non-small cell lung cancer. Only in-frame clones appear in the TCRdb table, and some are missing; sequencing was by immunoSEQ multiplex PCR. This sample has 30,000 or so clones, with more than 75% found just once. Specimen: peripheral blood, collected before any cancer treatment. All receptors come from a female donor older than 55 with stage III squamous cell lung carcinoma.

The chain combines TRBV5-1 with TRBJ2-1, with D possibly matching TRBD2 (5 bases). CDR1 and CDR2 (germline): SGHRS, YFSETQ. The V end was cut by 4 bases, the J end by 6 bases, with 8 bases between. This CDR3 comprises 12 residues. The CDR3 DNA is TGCGCCAGCAGCAAGCTAGCCAATGAGCAGTTCTTC. Its translation is CASSKLANEQFF. Looking up the rest from reference TRBV5-1 and TRBJ2-1 gives the full variable domain: KAGVTQTPRYLIKTRGQQVTLSCSPISGHRSVSWYQQTPGQGLQFLFEYFSETQRNKGNFPGRFSGRQFSNSRSEMNVSTLELGDSALYLCASSKLANEQFFGPGTRLTVL.

V is TRBV19 and J is TRBJ1-5; D is unclear. CDR1 is LNHDA and CDR2 is SQIVND in the germline V gene (reference sequence). CDR3 length equals 15 residues. V was clipped by 3 bases and J by 11 bases, with 20 bases between them. The DNA of the CDR3 is TGTGCCAGTAGTATTAATCTCCCGGCAATCACGTCCCAGCATTTT. Translating it yields CASSINLPAITSQHF.

The chain joins TRBV25-1 to TRBJ2-7; D call uncertain. This CDR3 has 16 amino acids. Germline CDR1 MGHDK, CDR2 SYGVNS. V was cut by 0 bases and J by 0 bases, with 12 bases left in between. As DNA, the CDR3 is TGTGCCAGCAGTGAATATAGCACAGCGACCTCCTACGAGCAGTACTTC. Protein sequence: CASSEYSTATSYEQYF.

This sequence joins TRBV5-6 and TRBJ2-2; D remains ambiguous. Trimming took off 4 bases at V and 0 bases at J, with 13 bases between the two ends. CDR3 length: 16 amino acids. CDR1 SGHDT and CDR2 YYEEEE come from the germline V gene. The DNA for the CDR3 is TGTGCCAGCAGCCGCGGACGTCTCGCGAACACCGGGGAGCTGTTTTTT. Translation gives CASSRGRLANTGELFF.

The chain employs TRBV18 and TRBJ1-5; 7 nucleotides match TRBD1. Trimming removed 6 bases from V and 3 bases from J; junction bases left unmatched: 17. Germline V gene data show CDR1 as KGHSH and CDR2 as LQKENI. The CDR3 has 18 residues. The CDR3 is CASSRQGGKISFNQPQHF. CDR3 nucleotides: TGTGCCAGCTCTCGTCAGGGGGGCAAAATCAGCTTCAATCAGCCCCAGCATTTT.

The rearrangement links TRBV27 to TRBJ2-1; unclear D gene. Trimming cost V 2 bases and J 4 bases, with 6 bases left between them. The CDR3 consists of 13 residues. Germline lookup yields CDR1 MNHEY and CDR2 SMNVEV (reference sequence). CDR3 amino acids: CASSLDWYNEQFF. The CDR3 DNA reads as TGTGCCAGCAGTTTAGACTGGTACAATGAGCAGTTCTTC.

This clone was seen once. The chain carries TRBV9 and TRBJ2-2; TRBD2 matches at 8 bases. The germline V gene has CDR1 SGDLS and CDR2 YYNGEE. V was clipped by 3 bases and J by 3 bases; unmatched bases: 4. The CDR3 consists of 15 residues. CDR3 protein: CASSAGTSYTGELFF. CDR3 DNA: TGTGCCAGCAGCGCCGGGACTAGTTACACCGGGGAGCTGTTTTTT.

This rearrangement joins TRBV7-9 to TRBJ2-7; 8 bases match TRBD1. V gave up 1 base and J gave up 6 bases; unmatched junction bases: 2. The CDR3 totals 13 residues. CDR1 is SEHNR, CDR2 FQNEAQ, per germline (reference sequence). DNA for the CDR3: TGTGCCAGCAGCTTAGGGACAGGGACCGAGCAGTACTTC. Encoded protein: CASSLGTGTEQYF.

This chain links TRBV5-1 with TRBJ2-1; 9 nucleotides line up with TRBD1. V dropped 2 bases and J dropped 5; count of bases not matched to a gene: 5. This CDR3 region has 15 residues. Germline CDR1 reads SGHRS; CDR2 reads YFSETQ. The CDR3 sequence: CASSLQGAKDNEQFF. CDR3 DNA: TGCGCCAGCAGCTTACAGGGGGCCAAGGACAATGAGCAGTTCTTC. The whole variable domain, filled in from reference TRBV5-1 and TRBJ2-1, reads KAGVTQTPRYLIKTRGQQVTLSCSPISGHRSVSWYQQTPGQGLQFLFEYFSETQRNKGNFPGRFSGRQFSNSRSEMNVSTLELGDSALYLCASSLQGAKDNEQFFGPGTRLTVL.

This clone appeared a few times. The rearrangement links TRBV4-1 to TRBJ1-5, with 9 bases matching TRBD1. Germline V CDR1 and CDR2: MGHRA, YSYEKL. The CDR3 contains 16 residues. V was pared by 3 bases and J by 2 bases, with 5 bases of the junction left unmatched. In nucleotides, the CDR3 is TGCGCCAGCAGCCACCCACAGGGGGCCGGCAATCAGCCCCAGCATTTT. Amino acid sequence: CASSHPQGAGNQPQHF.

The V gene is TRBV7-2, the J gene TRBJ1-6; tentative D call: TRBD1 (6 bases). V shed 2 bases and J shed 9 bases, with 17 bases lying between them. Looked up from germline, CDR1 is SGHTA and CDR2 is FQGNSA. The CDR3 totals 16 residues. CDR3 sequence (DNA): TGTGCCAGCAGCTTACGTGGGGGGGCGGAAGGTTCACCCCTCCACTTT. Protein product: CASSLRGGAEGSPLHF. The full variable domain, with the rest looked up from reference TRBV7-2 and TRBJ1-6, is GAGVSQSPSNKVTEKGKDVELRCDPISGHTALYWYRQSLGQGLEFLIYFQGNSAPDKSGLPSDRFSAERTGGSVSTLTIQRTQQEDSAVYLCASSLRGGAEGSPLHFGNGTRLTVT.

The chain is built from TRBV13 and TRBJ2-7; 10 bases agree with TRBD1. The CDR3 loop spans 16 amino acids. Germline CDR1 PRHDT, CDR2 FYEKMQ (reference sequence). With V trimmed by 0 bases and J by 4 bases, 6 bases remained unmatched. The CDR3: CASSLGLRDRGYEQYF. In DNA form, the CDR3 reads TGTGCCAGCAGCTTAGGCCTCCGGGACAGGGGTTACGAGCAGTACTTC.

This clone is a singleton in its sample. The chain uses TRBV10-2 and TRBJ1-1; 10 nucleotides match TRBD1. The CDR3 is made up of 15 amino acids. CDR1 is WSHSY and CDR2 is SAAADI in the germline V gene. J gave up 2 bases and V 10 bases, and 10 bases lay outside the gene matches. The CDR3 DNA sequence: TGCGCCACGCGCCATGGACAGGGGGGTAACACTGAAGCTTTCTTT. As protein: CATRHGQGGNTEAFF.

This clone is a singleton in its sample. The V and J genes are TRBV5-6 and TRBJ1-1, with D perhaps TRBD1 (5 bases). Germline loops: CDR1 SGHDT, CDR2 YYEEEE. With 0 bases removed from V and 1 base from J, the gap between germline ends came to 10 bases. This CDR3 is built from 15 residues. CDR3 sequence (DNA): TGTGCCAGCAGCTTGGTCGGGGCAGGGAACACTGAAGCTTTCTTT. Protein product: CASSLVGAGNTEAFF.

V and J are TRBV6-5 and TRBJ1-2, with D tentatively TRBD1 (6 bases). The CDR3 loop spans 13 amino acids. V was pared by 4 bases and J by 4 bases, with 10 bases between. The germline V gene has CDR1 MNHEY and CDR2 SVGAGI. Here the CDR3 DNA reads TGTGCCAGCAGTTTGGGGGCTACCTATGGCTACACCTTC. Protein: CASSLGATYGYTF.

The genes are TRBV30 and TRBJ2-7; D call uncertain. Germline assignment: CDR1 GTSNPN and CDR2 SVGIG (reference sequence). The CDR3 loop spans 16 amino acids. Trimming took 4 bases from V and 2 from J, leaving 21 bases between them. This chain's CDR3 is CAWKSGIGKTPYEQYF. CDR3 DNA sequence: TGTGCCTGGAAATCGGGCATTGGTAAGACCCCCTACGAGCAGTACTTC.

The rearrangement uses TRBV5-1 and TRBJ2-7; D ambiguous. The CDR3 has 16 residues. Trimming stripped 4 bases from V and 2 bases from J, with 19 bases between. CDR1 SGHRS and CDR2 YFSETQ come from the germline V gene. CDR3 amino acids: CASSVGPTESPYEQYF. CDR3 nucleotide sequence: TGCGCCAGCAGCGTTGGCCCGACTGAATCCCCCTACGAGCAGTACTTC.

This chain joins TRBV10-3 and TRBJ2-2; D is perhaps TRBD1 (6 bases). The CDR3 extends over 15 amino acids. Trimming took off 5 bases at V and 8 bases at J, with 18 bases between the two ends. The germline gives CDR1 ENHRY, CDR2 SYGVKD. The CDR3 DNA reads TGTGCCATCAGTAGTACAGGGTCCCCTATAGGGGAGCTGTTTTTT. Translation gives CAISSTGSPIGELFF.